Below are 15 T cell receptor beta chains sequenced from a single sample in a study of cytomegalovirus exposure and HLA in healthy donors. The study ran its PCR with 60 Vbeta and 13 Jbeta primers. Clones were read by immunoSEQ multiplex PCR, and TCRdb kept only the in-frame ones, dropping some. Of around 130,000 clones listed, approximately 81% are singletons. The sequenced sample consisted of PBMCs. The receptor source for this set is a woman between 40 and 50 years old in good health and CMV-seronegative.

The chain combines TRBV10-3 with TRBJ1-1, with 9 positions matching TRBD1. Germline V gene data show CDR1 as ENHRY and CDR2 as SYGVKD. There are 13 residues in the CDR3. The ends lost 11 bases at V and 3 bases at J; junction bases unmatched: 7. DNA of the CDR3: TGTGCCGCGAGACAGGGGGTCGACACTGAAGCTTTCTTT. Amino acid sequence: CAARQGVDTEAFF.

V and J are TRBV7-9 and TRBJ2-2, with 10 bases that match TRBD2. The V segment lost 5 bases and the J segment 1 base; nucleotides outside the gene matches: 4. Germline CDR1 reads SEHNR; CDR2 reads FQNEAQ (reference sequence). This CDR3 spans 16 amino acids. CDR3 DNA: TGTGCCAGCAGCCTGCGGACTAGCGGGAACACCGGGGAGCTGTTTTTT. This codes for CASSLRTSGNTGELFF. Combining the CDR3 with reference TRBV7-9 and TRBJ2-2 gives the whole variable domain DTGVSQNPRHKITKRGQNVTFRCDPISEHNRLYWYRQTLGQGPEFLTYFQNEAQLEKSRLLSDRFSAERPKGSFSTLEIQRTEQGDSAMYLCASSLRTSGNTGELFFGEGSRLTVL.

The V gene is TRBV7-9, the J gene TRBJ2-3; 7 bases line up with TRBD1. The CDR3 spans 14 residues. Germline V gives CDR1 SEHNR, CDR2 FQNEAQ (reference sequence). The junction had 4 bases not matched to a gene; V was cut back by 4 bases and J by 3 bases. The CDR3 reads CASSWRQGTDTQYF. CDR3 DNA: TGTGCCAGCAGCTGGAGACAGGGAACAGATACGCAGTATTTT. Looking up the rest from reference TRBV7-9 and TRBJ2-3 gives the full variable domain: DTGVSQNPRHKITKRGQNVTFRCDPISEHNRLYWYRQTLGQGPEFLTYFQNEAQLEKSRLLSDRFSAERPKGSFSTLEIQRTEQGDSAMYLCASSWRQGTDTQYFGPGTRLTVL.

The chain carries TRBV7-9 and TRBJ2-1; TRBD2 matches 13 bases. The CDR3 sequence is 16 residues long. The junction had 4 bases not matched to a gene; V was cut back by 1 base and J by 7 bases. The germline gives CDR1 SEHNR, CDR2 FQNEAQ (reference sequence). DNA for the CDR3: TGTGCCAGCAGCTTAGGGACTAGCGGGGGTTTAAATGAGCAGTTCTTC. It encodes CASSLGTSGGLNEQFF.

The chain employs TRBV19 and TRBJ1-1, with 8 bases aligning to TRBD1. CDR1 and CDR2 (germline): LNHDA, SQIVND (reference sequence). The CDR3 sequence is 14 residues long. V shed 6 bases, J shed 0 bases, and the junction held 3 bases outside the gene matches. The CDR3 loop reads CASRTRGLNTEAFF. In DNA, the CDR3 is TGTGCCAGTAGGACCAGGGGGCTGAACACTGAAGCTTTCTTT.

This rearrangement joins TRBV5-6 to TRBJ2-7; 10 bases match TRBD2. Per germline, CDR1 SGHDT and CDR2 YYEEEE. Germline trimming cut 7 bases from V and 3 bases from J; bases unmatched to any gene: 10. This CDR3 is 15 amino acids long. CDR3 bases: TGTGCCAGCCACGAGGGGCTAGCGGGGGTCTACGAGCAGTACTTC. It is translated as CASHEGLAGVYEQYF.

The rearrangement joins TRBV6-4 to TRBJ2-1; TRBD2 matches at 7 bases. V was pared by 6 bases and J by 9 bases, with 11 bases of the junction left unmatched. Germline V gene data show CDR1 as MRHNA and CDR2 as SNTAGT. This CDR3 comprises 14 residues. Here the CDR3 DNA reads TGTGCCAGCAGCGAGGGACTACCGTCCAGTGAGCAGTTCTTC. Its protein product is CASSEGLPSSEQFF.

V and J are TRBV18 and TRBJ2-1; possible D gene TRBD1, 6 bases. V was cut by 3 bases and J by 10 bases, with 13 bases left in between. CDR1 is KGHSH and CDR2 is LQKENI in the germline V gene. There are 13 residues in the CDR3. The CDR3 DNA reads TGTGCCAGCTCACCGCAACCCGGGACAGAGCAGTTCTTC. Encoded protein: CASSPQPGTEQFF.

The rearrangement uses TRBV30 and TRBJ1-6; D is uncertain. V was pared by 1 base and J by 7 bases, with 5 bases between. The CDR3 contains 12 residues. The germline gives CDR1 GTSNPN, CDR2 SVGIG (reference sequence). The DNA for the CDR3 is TGTGCCTGGAGTGGTCAGAATTCACCCCTCCACTTT. Its protein is CAWSGQNSPLHF.

The chain carries TRBV29-1 and TRBJ1-1; 8 bases line up with TRBD1. The germline CDR1 and CDR2 sequences are SQVTM and ANQGSEA. J gave up 1 base and V 7 bases, and 2 bases lay outside the gene matches. The CDR3 has 12 residues. Here the CDR3 reads CSAGGANTEAFF. For the CDR3, the DNA is TGCAGCGCAGGGGGCGCGAACACTGAAGCTTTCTTT.

CDR3 DNA: TGTGCCAGCAGCAAAGAAGGGGGACAGGGGGCTGGCTACACCTTC. As protein: CASSKEGGQGAGYTF. This rearrangement joins TRBV21-1 to TRBJ1-2; the D call in the table, TRBD1, was not verified against the DNA. TRBV21-1 represents a pseudogene. The CDR3 is 15 residues long.

This clone was picked up a small number of times. The CDR3 protein is CASSQGQAATNYGYTF. The CDR3 coding sequence is TGTGCCAGTAGTCAGGGACAGGCCGCTACTAACTATGGCTACACCTTC. The chain combines TRBV19 with TRBJ1-2, with 8 bases matching TRBD1. The CDR3 consists of 16 residues. Germline V lookup: CDR1 LNHDA, CDR2 SQIVND (reference sequence). V trimming: 5 bases; J trimming: 0 bases; junction bases outside the gene matches: 8.

The rearrangement uses TRBV28 and TRBJ2-7, with 11 bases aligning to TRBD1. Germline V gene lookup returns CDR1 MDHEN and CDR2 SYDVKM. CDR3 size: 14 residues. The trim removed 3 bases at V and 3 bases at J, leaving 1 base unmatched. CDR3 DNA: TGTGCCAGCAGTTTTGGGACAGGGGGCTACGAGCAGTACTTC. Translation gives CASSFGTGGYEQYF.

This chain joins TRBV6-1 and TRBJ2-5; TRBD1 is a possible D gene (6 bases). CDR3 length: 14 amino acids. The V gene's germline CDR1 is MNHNS and CDR2 SASEGT. Trimming cost V 3 bases and J 2 bases, with 10 bases left between them. CDR3 sequence: CASSDRGMQETQYF. The CDR3 DNA is TGTGCCAGCAGTGACAGGGGAATGCAAGAGACCCAGTACTTC.

The gene calls are TRBV27 and TRBJ1-5; D possibly corresponds to TRBD1 (6 bases). V was cut by 4 bases and J by 3 bases, with 10 bases left in between. The CDR3 runs 14 residues. Germline V lookup: CDR1 MNHEY, CDR2 SMNVEV (reference sequence). CDR3 sequence: CASSWGGPNQPQHF. The CDR3 region has the DNA TGTGCCAGCAGTTGGGGGGGCCCCAATCAGCCCCAGCATTTT.